This T cell receptor (beta chain) was identified in a study of blood T cells in healthy people across ages. Then a second PCR, running roughly 7 to 11 cycles, was carried out with a sample-barcoded 5' primer and a J-beta primer mix. TCRdb redid the calling of the 5' RACE reads with MiXCR, one entry per CDR3 protein. The sample holds about 570,000 distinct CDR3 sequences, 27% seen once. The CDR3 runs to 14 residues. V lost 0 bases, J lost 3 bases, and 9 bases lay in between. In germline, CDR1 is MNHEY, CDR2 SVGAGI. This clonotype showed up many times. Sequencing was performed on blood. The receptor's source is a woman between 70 and 85 years old in good health. V is TRBV6-5 and J is TRBJ2-7; D remains ambiguous. The CDR3 sequence is CASSYSQTGYEQYF. In DNA form, the CDR3 reads TGTGCCAGCAGTTACTCACAGACTGGCTACGAGCAGTACTTC.